The 2 T cell receptor beta chains reported below all come from one sample, sequenced in a study of neurological immune-mediated disorders. TCRdb fed the 5' RACE reads into MiXCR, producing one record per CDR3 protein. The repertoire holds 80,000 to 95,000 distinct CDR3 sequences, with 3.5% as singletons. The sequencing input was PBMCs. All receptors derive from a woman between 50 and 59 years old with multiple sclerosis.

In its sample, this clonotype was seen many times. V is TRBV7-2 and J is TRBJ2-3; TRBD2 aligns across 10 bases. The CDR3 has 16 residues. Germline CDR1 and CDR2: SGHTA and FQGNSA. With V trimmed by 2 bases and J by 6 bases, 8 bases remained unmatched. The CDR3 DNA reads TGTGCCAGCAGCTTATTGAGCGGGGGGGCTTCGGATACGCAGTATTTT. Amino acid sequence: CASSLLSGGASDTQYF.

This clonotype was recorded at least ten times. This chain links TRBV15 with TRBJ1-2; a possible D gene is TRBD1 (5 bases). The CDR3 consists of 16 residues. V lost 0 bases and J lost 3, with 14 bases in between. The germline gives CDR1 LNHNV, CDR2 YYDKDF (reference sequence). For the CDR3, the DNA is TGTGCCACCAGCAGAGATTTACCAGGGTTGGACTATGGCTACACCTTC. This translates into CATSRDLPGLDYGYTF.